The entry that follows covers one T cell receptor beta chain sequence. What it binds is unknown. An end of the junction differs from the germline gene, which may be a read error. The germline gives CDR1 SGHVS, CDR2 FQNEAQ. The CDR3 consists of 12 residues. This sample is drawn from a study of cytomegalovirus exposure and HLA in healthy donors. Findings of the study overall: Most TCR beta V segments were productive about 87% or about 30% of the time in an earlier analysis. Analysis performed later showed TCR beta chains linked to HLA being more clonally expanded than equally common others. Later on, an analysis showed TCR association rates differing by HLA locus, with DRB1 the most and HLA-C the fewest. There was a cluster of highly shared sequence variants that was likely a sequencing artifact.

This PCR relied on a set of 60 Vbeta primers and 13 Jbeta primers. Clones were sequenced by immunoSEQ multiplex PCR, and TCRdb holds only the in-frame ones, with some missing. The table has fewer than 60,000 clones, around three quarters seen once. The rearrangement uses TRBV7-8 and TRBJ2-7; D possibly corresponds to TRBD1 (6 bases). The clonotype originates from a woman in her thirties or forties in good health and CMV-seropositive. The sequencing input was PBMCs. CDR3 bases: TGTGCCAGCAGCCCACAGGGAAACGAGCGGTACTTC. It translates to CASSPQGNERYF. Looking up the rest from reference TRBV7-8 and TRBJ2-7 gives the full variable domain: GAGVSQSPRYKVAKRGQDVALRCDPISGHVSLFWYQQALGQGPEFLTYFQNEAQLDKSGLPSDRFFAERPEGSVSTLKIQRTQQEDSAVYLCASSPQGNERYFGPGTRLTVT.